The 13 T cell receptor beta chains below were found in one sample sequenced in a study of shared T cell receptors in the human thymus (dated by TCRdb to the early 2020s). Receptor amplification or capture employed the immunoSEQ multiplex PCR assay. As stored in TCRdb, this immuneACCESS dataset retains in-frame rearrangements with V and J assigned. A fraction of the clones does not appear; measured against another copy, unresolved V genes explain less than half of the discrepancy, and the remainder lacks a known reason. The sample data list some 720,000 clones, and 85% to 90% of these were observed just once. The top ten constitute around 0.0099% of the sample. The data were also submitted as part of a second study, on human thymus T cells.

The sequenced material came from thymocytes. The receptor source for this set is a boy in the first two years of life with a congenital heart defect. Donor details come from another sample of the same person, matched by shared clones.

The chain carries TRBV7-2 and TRBJ2-1; TRBD2 matches at 7 bases. J was trimmed by 3 bases and V by 8 bases; bases with no gene match: 7. The CDR3 is 14 residues long. Germline values: CDR1 SGHTA, CDR2 FQGNSA. DNA of the CDR3: TGTGCCAGCTCAAGGCCTAGCGGCTACAATGAGCAGTTCTTC. Protein: CASSRPSGYNEQFF.

The V call is TRBV5-1, the J call TRBJ2-1, with 9 bases identical to TRBD1. Germline assignment: CDR1 SGHRS and CDR2 YFSETQ. Trimming removed 4 bases from V and 9 bases from J; junction bases left unmatched: 11. The CDR3 is made up of 15 amino acids. CDR3 sequence (DNA): TGCGCCAGCAGCGCGACAGGGGGTATTGACGGTGAGCAGTTCTTC. This encodes CASSATGGIDGEQFF.

The chain couples TRBV29-1 to TRBJ2-5; D may be TRBD1 (5 bases). Germline lookup yields CDR1 SQVTM and CDR2 ANQGSEA. The CDR3 totals 14 residues. The V end was cut by 2 bases, the J end by 5 bases, with 15 bases between. Here the CDR3 DNA reads TGCAGCGTTGAATGTCGACAGTCCGTGGAGACCCAGTACTTC. Translated, it gives CSVECRQSVETQYF.

This chain joins TRBV6-1 and TRBJ2-7; D is possibly TRBD2 (6 bases). CDR1 is MNHNS and CDR2 is SASEGT in the germline V gene. The CDR3 totals 15 residues. The germline V and J ends were trimmed by 6 bases and 2 bases, with 17 bases remaining between them. The CDR3, as DNA: TGTGCCAGCAGCTGGGACTCTTACCCAGCCTACGAGCAGTACTTC. Amino acids: CASSWDSYPAYEQYF.

This chain connects TRBV5-6 to TRBJ1-3; 7 nucleotides align to TRBD1. CDR1 SGHDT and CDR2 YYEEEE come from the germline V gene. The CDR3 runs 16 residues. V lost 5 bases and J lost 4; bases outside the gene matches: 12. The CDR3 sequence: CASSRKRGRAGNTIYF. The CDR3 DNA follows: TGTGCCAGCAGTAGGAAGAGGGGGCGCGCGGGAAACACCATATATTTT.

In regard to this clone: Other nucleotide sequences from this sample produce the same CDR3. This chain connects TRBV9 to TRBJ2-7; tentatively, D is TRBD2 (6 bases). Germline CDR1 and CDR2: SGDLS and YYNGEE. The CDR3 spans 14 residues. The V gene lost 0 bases and the J gene lost 3 bases, with 10 bases spanning the gap. CDR3 sequence: CASSVGVSGYEQYF. DNA of the CDR3: TGTGCCAGCAGCGTAGGTGTTAGCGGCTACGAGCAGTACTTC.

This clone was seen just once. This chain joins TRBV7-6 and TRBJ2-7; TRBD2 agrees at 12 bases. The CDR3 loop spans 14 amino acids. Trimming at V came to 5 bases and at J to 6 bases, leaving 5 bases not matched to a gene. Per the germline V gene, CDR1 is SGHVS and CDR2 is FNYEAQ. For the CDR3, the DNA is TGTGCCAGCAGCGTGCTAGCGGGAGGGCCCGAGCAGTACTTC. Translated, it gives CASSVLAGGPEQYF.

The chain is built from TRBV12-5 and TRBJ2-7; TRBD2 matches at 9 bases. The CDR3 sequence is 18 residues long. Germline V gene lookup returns CDR1 LGHNT and CDR2 FRNRAP. The J segment lost 6 bases and the V segment lost 0 bases, leaving 15 bases of the junction unmatched. The CDR3 sequence is CASGLVDPGTSHFGEQYF. The CDR3 coding sequence is TGTGCTAGTGGTTTGGTTGACCCCGGGACTAGCCATTTTGGCGAGCAGTACTTC.

CDR3 coding DNA: TGTGCCAGCAGCCCAGGACGCGGGGCAGATACGCAGTATTTT. This gives the protein CASSPGRGADTQYF. The genes are TRBV7-2 and TRBJ2-3; D may be TRBD2 (6 bases). The CDR3 has 14 residues. The germline gives CDR1 SGHTA, CDR2 FQGNSA. Trimming left V 5 bases short and J 4 bases short, with 13 bases between. Full variable domain (rest looked up from reference TRBV7-2 and TRBJ2-3): GAGVSQSPSNKVTEKGKDVELRCDPISGHTALYWYRQSLGQGLEFLIYFQGNSAPDKSGLPSDRFSAERTGGSVSTLTIQRTQQEDSAVYLCASSPGRGADTQYFGPGTRLTVL.

This clone occurred a few times. The J gene is TRBJ2-7, the V gene TRBV30; a possible D gene is TRBD1 (5 bases). Germline lookup yields CDR1 GTSNPN and CDR2 SVGIG (reference sequence). The CDR3 runs to 13 residues. V lost 1 base to trimming and J lost 2 bases, with 9 bases between them. The DNA for the CDR3 is TGTGCCTGGAGTGGGCAGGGTCCCTACGAGCAGTACTTC. Protein sequence: CAWSGQGPYEQYF. Based on the CDR3 plus reference TRBV30 and TRBJ2-7, the full variable domain is SQTIHQWPATLVQPVGSPLSLECTVEGTSNPNLYWYRQAAGRGLQLLFYSVGIGQISSEVPQNLSASRPQDRQFILSSKKLLLSDSGFYLCAWSGQGPYEQYFGPGTRLTVT.

This clone was observed once. This rearrangement joins TRBV4-3 to TRBJ2-5; the D gene is possibly TRBD2 (6 bases). This CDR3 is 11 amino acids long. Trimming took off 1 base at V and 11 bases at J, with 8 bases between the two ends. From germline, CDR1 is LGHNA and CDR2 YSLEER. DNA of the CDR3: TGCGCCAGCAGCCAAGCGGGAGAGCAGTACTTC. Protein product: CASSQAGEQYF.

This clone came up once. The J gene is TRBJ2-7, the V gene TRBV5-1; 10 bases match TRBD2. After removal of 3 bases from V and 2 bases from J, the junction contained 8 bases not matched to a gene. This CDR3 is 16 amino acids long. Germline V gene sequence: CDR1 SGHRS, CDR2 YFSETQ. CDR3 loop: CASSSASGSTTYEQYF. For the CDR3, the DNA is TGCGCCAGCAGCTCCGCTAGCGGGAGCACCACCTACGAGCAGTACTTC.

The CDR3 protein is CSVSRPERGTYNEQFF. The CDR3 DNA is TGCAGCGTTTCAAGGCCGGAGCGGGGAACCTACAATGAGCAGTTCTTC. The J gene is TRBJ2-1, the V gene TRBV29-1; 7 nucleotides match TRBD2. The CDR3 has 16 amino acids. From germline, CDR1 is SQVTM and CDR2 ANQGSEA. Trimming cost V 5 bases and J 2 bases; bases outside gene matches: 12.